This paragraph covers one T cell receptor beta chain sequence. Its specificity is unknown. Trimming removed 2 bases from V and 7 bases from J, with 9 bases in between. CDR3 length equals 13 residues. Germline CDR1 and CDR2: LGHNA and YSLEER. The data belong to a study of T cells after yellow fever vaccination. Whole-study findings and limits: The secondary response was weaker but peaked faster, day 5 versus 15. Sorted repertoires could include abundant contaminating clonotypes from bulk cells. Subsequent to the booster, the majority of primary-vaccination clones reappeared (under 98% CD4, 70% to 90% CD8).

The 5'RACE template-switching step produced TCR cDNA and added a universal primer site and UMIs. TCRdb re-called the 5' RACE reads with MiXCR, one entry per CDR3 protein. The data hold 250,000 to 350,000 distinct CDR3 sequences, with approximately 10% observed a single time. The receptor was derived from a man in his late teens or twenties who received the YFV17D yellow fever vaccine. The J gene is TRBJ2-1, the V gene TRBV4-3; the D gene is possibly TRBD1 (6 bases). The source material was CD4+ T cells sorted from PBMCs, sampled 5 days after the yellow fever booster vaccination. CDR3 amino acids: CASSQLRGNEQFF. In DNA form, the CDR3 reads TGCGCCAGCAGCCAACTCAGGGGAAATGAGCAGTTCTTC.